These 5 T cell receptor beta chains share one sample of origin, sequenced in a study of shared clonotypes between healthy human individuals. Cells designated naive CD8 were CD45RO-negative and were positively selected for CCR7, with terminally differentiated effector memory CD45RA+ cells excluded. Assay used: immunoSEQ multiplex PCR; TCRdb lists only in-frame clones, some missing. The repertoire includes roughly 2 million clones, approximately 95% of them detected once, and more than 0.95% sits in the top ten. Material for sequencing was naive CD8+ T cells sorted from blood. The receptors come from a man between 18 and 35 years old in good health.

The rearrangement links TRBV13 to TRBJ2-7; D is possibly TRBD1 (8 bases). The CDR3 is 15 residues long. Trimming shortened V by 5 bases and J by 4 bases, and 18 bases separated the two germline ends. Per germline, CDR1 PRHDT and CDR2 FYEKMQ (reference sequence). CDR3 bases: TGTGCCAGCAGCACCCCACAGGGGGGGCGGTACGAGCAGTACTTC. This codes for CASSTPQGGRYEQYF.

Note on this clone: Other DNA sequences in this sample translate to the same CDR3. This sequence joins TRBV19 and TRBJ1-5; no firm D call. The germline V gene encodes CDR1 LNHDA and CDR2 SQIVND (reference sequence). The CDR3 is made up of 14 amino acids. The V end was cut by 0 bases, the J end by 4 bases, with 7 bases between. CDR3: CASSIDGENQPQHF. Written as DNA, the CDR3 is TGTGCCAGTAGTATAGATGGGGAGAATCAGCCCCAGCATTTT.

On this clone: At the DNA level, this CDR3 is encoded by other sequences in the same sample as well. In nucleotides, the CDR3 is TGTGCCAGCAGTTACTCCGGACCAGATACGCAGTATTTT. Residues: CASSYSGPDTQYF. The V call is TRBV6-6, the J call TRBJ2-3, with D unresolved. This CDR3 is built from 13 residues. V was cut by 0 bases and J by 4 bases, with 5 bases left in between. Per the germline V gene, CDR1 is MNHNY and CDR2 is SVGAGI (reference sequence).

On this clone: The same CDR3 also results from other DNA sequences found in this sample. The V gene is TRBV5-8, the J gene TRBJ1-1; D is unresolved. The V and J ends lost 0 bases and 0 bases respectively, with 3 bases between them. The CDR3 sequence is 13 residues long. Per the germline V gene, CDR1 is SGHTS and CDR2 is YDEGEE. The DNA for the CDR3 is TGTGCCAGCAGCTTGGGTGTGAACACTGAAGCTTTCTTT. It encodes CASSLGVNTEAFF. Based on the CDR3 plus reference TRBV5-8 and TRBJ1-1, the full variable domain is EAGVTQSPTHLIKTRGQQATLRCSPISGHTSVYWYQQALGLGLQFLLWYDEGEERNRGNFPPRFSGRQFPNYSSELNVNALELEDSALYLCASSLGVNTEAFFGQGTRLTVV.

J is TRBJ2-1 and V is TRBV6-5; D possibly corresponds to TRBD2 (5 bases). CDR1 is MNHEY and CDR2 is SVGAGI in the germline V gene. V lost 2 bases to trimming and J lost 4 bases, with 15 bases between them. The CDR3 is 16 residues long. CDR3 protein: CASSYQSGGAYNEQFF. The DNA for the CDR3 is TGTGCCAGCAGTTACCAGAGCGGCGGTGCGTACAATGAGCAGTTCTTC.